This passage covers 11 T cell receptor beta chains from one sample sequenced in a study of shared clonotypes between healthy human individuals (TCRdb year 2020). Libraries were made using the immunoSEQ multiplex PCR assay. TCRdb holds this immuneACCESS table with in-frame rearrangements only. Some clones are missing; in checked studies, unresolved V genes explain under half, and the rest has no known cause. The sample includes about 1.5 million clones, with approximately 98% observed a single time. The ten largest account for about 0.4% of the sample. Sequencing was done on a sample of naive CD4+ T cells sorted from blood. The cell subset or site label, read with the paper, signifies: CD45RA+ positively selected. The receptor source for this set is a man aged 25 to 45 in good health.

CDR3 in amino acids: CASSPPGPPYNEQFF. For the CDR3, the DNA is TGTGCCAGCTCACCACCGGGGCCCCCTTACAATGAGCAGTTCTTC. This chain links TRBV18 with TRBJ2-1; D is perhaps TRBD1 (5 bases). The V and J ends lost 0 bases and 4 bases respectively, with 10 bases between them. Per the germline V gene, CDR1 is KGHSH and CDR2 is LQKENI. The CDR3 covers 15 residues.

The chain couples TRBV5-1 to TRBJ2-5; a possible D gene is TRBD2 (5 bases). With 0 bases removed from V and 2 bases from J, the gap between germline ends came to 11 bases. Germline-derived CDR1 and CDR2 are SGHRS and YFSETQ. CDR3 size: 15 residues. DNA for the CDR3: TGCGCCAGCAGCTTGGCGGGTGCGGGTCAAGAGACCCAGTACTTC. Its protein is CASSLAGAGQETQYF.

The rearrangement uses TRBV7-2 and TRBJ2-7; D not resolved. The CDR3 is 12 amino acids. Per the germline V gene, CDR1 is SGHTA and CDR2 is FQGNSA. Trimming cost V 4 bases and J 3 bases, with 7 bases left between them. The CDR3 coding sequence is TGTGCCAGCAGCTGGCAGCACTACGAGCAGTACTTC. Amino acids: CASSWQHYEQYF.

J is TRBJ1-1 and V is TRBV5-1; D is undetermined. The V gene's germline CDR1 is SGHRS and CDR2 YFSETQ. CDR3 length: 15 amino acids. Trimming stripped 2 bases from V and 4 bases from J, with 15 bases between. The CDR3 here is CASSFAQAWITEAFF. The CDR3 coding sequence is TGCGCCAGCAGCTTCGCCCAGGCTTGGATCACTGAAGCTTTCTTT. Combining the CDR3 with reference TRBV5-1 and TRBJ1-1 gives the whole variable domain KAGVTQTPRYLIKTRGQQVTLSCSPISGHRSVSWYQQTPGQGLQFLFEYFSETQRNKGNFPGRFSGRQFSNSRSEMNVSTLELGDSALYLCASSFAQAWITEAFFGQGTRLTVV.

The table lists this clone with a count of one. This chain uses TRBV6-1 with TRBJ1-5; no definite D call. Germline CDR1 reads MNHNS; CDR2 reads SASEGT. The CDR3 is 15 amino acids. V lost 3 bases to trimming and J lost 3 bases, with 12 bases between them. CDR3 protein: CASSERTLFNQPQHF. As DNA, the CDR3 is TGTGCCAGCAGTGAGCGGACCCTATTCAATCAGCCCCAGCATTTT.

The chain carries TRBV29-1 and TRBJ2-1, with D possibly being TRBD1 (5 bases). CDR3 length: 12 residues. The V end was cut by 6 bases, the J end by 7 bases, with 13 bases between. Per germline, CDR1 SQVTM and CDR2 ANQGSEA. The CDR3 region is CSVHGPGNEQFF. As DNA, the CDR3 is TGCAGCGTCCACGGACCAGGGAATGAGCAGTTCTTC.

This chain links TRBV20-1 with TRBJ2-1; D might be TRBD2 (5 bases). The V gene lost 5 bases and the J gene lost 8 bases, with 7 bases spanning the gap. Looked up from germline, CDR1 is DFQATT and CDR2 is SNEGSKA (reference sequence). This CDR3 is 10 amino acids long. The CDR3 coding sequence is TGCAGTGCTCAGCGGTATGAGCAGTTCTTC. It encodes CSAQRYEQFF.

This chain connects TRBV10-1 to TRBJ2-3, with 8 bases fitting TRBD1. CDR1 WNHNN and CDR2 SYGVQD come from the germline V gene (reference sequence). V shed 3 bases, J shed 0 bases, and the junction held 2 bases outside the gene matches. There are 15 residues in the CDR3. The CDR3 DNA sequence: TGCGCCAGCAGTGACAGGGGGCGAAGCACAGATACGCAGTATTTT. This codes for CASSDRGRSTDTQYF.

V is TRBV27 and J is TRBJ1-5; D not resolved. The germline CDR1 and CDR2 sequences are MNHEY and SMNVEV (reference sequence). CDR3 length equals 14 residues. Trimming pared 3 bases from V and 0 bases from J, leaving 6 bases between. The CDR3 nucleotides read TGTGCCAGCAGTTTCTTCTATAGCAATCAGCCCCAGCATTTT. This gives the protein CASSFFYSNQPQHF.

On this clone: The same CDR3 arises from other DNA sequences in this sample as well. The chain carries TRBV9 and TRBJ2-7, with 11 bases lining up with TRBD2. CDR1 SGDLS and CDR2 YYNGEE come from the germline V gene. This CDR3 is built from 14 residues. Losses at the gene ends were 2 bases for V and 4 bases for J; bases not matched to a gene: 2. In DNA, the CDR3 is TGTGCCAGCAGCGTCGGGACTAGCGGTTACGAGCAGTACTTC. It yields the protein CASSVGTSGYEQYF.

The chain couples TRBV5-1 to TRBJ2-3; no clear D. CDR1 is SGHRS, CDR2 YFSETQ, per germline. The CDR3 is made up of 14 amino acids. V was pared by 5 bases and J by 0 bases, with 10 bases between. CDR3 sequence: CASSTDMSTDTQYF. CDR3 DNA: TGCGCCAGCAGTACCGACATGAGCACAGATACGCAGTATTTT.